This entry features one T cell receptor (beta chain) sequence. This clonotype has a handful of counts. It lacks a known antigen. The record has no base qualities; no much larger clone is one base away. The data derive from a study of CD8 T cells in ankylosing spondylitis (dated by TCRdb to 2017 to 2019). For context, the study as a whole: To find TCR variants linked to disease, the study profiled T cell receptor beta repertoires in ankylosing spondylitis patients and healthy donors. In total, the full study cohort was made up of some 110 healthy donors and about two dozen ankylosing spondylitis patients. Peripheral blood was sampled, and synovial fluid was also collected from ankylosing spondylitis patients. The research as a whole found: In peripheral blood, the disease-linked clones were found at relatively low frequencies and had a CD8+ phenotype. Some motif variants had previously been reported in the synovial fluid and blood of reactive arthritis patients, which suggests shared mechanisms of disease initiation. Blood from ankylosing spondylitis patients appeared to be characterized by a TCR beta motif made up of several highly homologous amino acid variants. According to the report, matched synovial fluid samples from ankylosing spondylitis patients were significantly enriched for the disease-linked clones.

The sequencer listed for this sample is Illumina HiSeq 2500. Quantitative 5'-RACE with molecular barcodes was used to prepare TCR beta libraries. Under the source paper's analysis protocol: Disease-linked TCR variants were identified with a new computational method built on a probabilistic model of VDJ rearrangement. Using fastp at Q25 and MiXCR, TCRdb reprocessed the public reads and kept productive beta chains. Entries are consolidated by CDR3 protein sequence, retaining the most common genes and DNA. The V and J calls were determined by TCRdb, not by the authors. Counted in this sample were a few hundred thousand distinct CDR3 sequences; less than 9.5% of them appeared once. Of the sample, roughly 15% falls within the top ten clones. The sequenced sample consisted of blood, either unsorted or a sorted T cell fraction (not recorded which). This TCR derives from a male donor with ankylosing spondylitis.

The CDR3 region: CASSQDLMGGTHTQYF. The DNA reads as follows: TGTGCCAGCAGCCAAGATTTGATGGGAGGTACACATACGCAGTATTTT. In this chain, TRBV4-2 is recombined with TRBJ2-3; possibly the D gene is TRBD2, per 6 matching bases. Measured from the cysteine to the phenylalanine, the CDR3 is 16 residues long. Here the CDR3 DNA is all that survives: 48 bases in frame from base 1. Via the germline V gene, CDR1 is LGHNA and CDR2 YNFKEQ. The junction carries 17 bases between V and J, which are trimmed by 0 bases and 7 bases respectively.